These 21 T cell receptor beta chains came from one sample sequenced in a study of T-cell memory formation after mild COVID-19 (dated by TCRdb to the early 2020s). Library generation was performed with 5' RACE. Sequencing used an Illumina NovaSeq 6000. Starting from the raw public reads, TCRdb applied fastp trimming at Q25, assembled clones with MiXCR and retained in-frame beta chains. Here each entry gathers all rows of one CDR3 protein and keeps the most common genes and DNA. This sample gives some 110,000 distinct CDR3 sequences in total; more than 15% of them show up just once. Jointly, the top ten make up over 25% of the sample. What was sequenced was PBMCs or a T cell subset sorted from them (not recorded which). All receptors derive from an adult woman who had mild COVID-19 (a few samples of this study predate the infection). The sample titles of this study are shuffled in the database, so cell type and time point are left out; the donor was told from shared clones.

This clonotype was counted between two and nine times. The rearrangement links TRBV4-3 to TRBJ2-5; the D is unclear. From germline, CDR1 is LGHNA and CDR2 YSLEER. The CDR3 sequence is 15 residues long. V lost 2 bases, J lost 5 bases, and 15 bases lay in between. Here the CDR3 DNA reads TGCGCCAGCAGCCAAAACTCTGTAGTGGTGGAGACCCAGTACTTC. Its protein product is CASSQNSVVVETQYF.

CDR3 DNA sequence: TGCAGTGCTAGTTCATCCTACGAGCAGTACTTC. This encodes CSASSSYEQYF. The chain employs TRBV20-1 and TRBJ2-7; unclear D gene. The CDR3 is 11 residues long. Germline CDR1 and CDR2: DFQATT and SNEGSKA (reference sequence). Trimming shortened V by 3 bases and J by 1 base, and 4 bases separated the two germline ends.

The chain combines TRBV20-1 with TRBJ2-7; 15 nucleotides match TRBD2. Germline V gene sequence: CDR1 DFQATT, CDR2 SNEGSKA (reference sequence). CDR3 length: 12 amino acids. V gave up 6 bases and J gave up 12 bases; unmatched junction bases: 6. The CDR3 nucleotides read TGCAGTGCAGGGACTAGCGGGGGGCCCCGGTACTTC. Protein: CSAGTSGGPRYF.

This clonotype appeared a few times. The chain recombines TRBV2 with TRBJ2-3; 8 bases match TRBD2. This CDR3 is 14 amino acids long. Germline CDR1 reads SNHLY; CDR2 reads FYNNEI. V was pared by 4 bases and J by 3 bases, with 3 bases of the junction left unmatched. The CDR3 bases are TGTGCCAGCAGTGCGCGGGAGGAAACAGATACGCAGTATTTT. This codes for CASSAREETDTQYF.

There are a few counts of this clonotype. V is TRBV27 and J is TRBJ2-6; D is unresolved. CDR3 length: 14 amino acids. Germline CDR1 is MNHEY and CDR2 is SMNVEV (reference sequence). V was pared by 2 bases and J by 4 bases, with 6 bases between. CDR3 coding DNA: TGTGCCAGCAGTTTACTGAGCGGGGCCAACGTCCTGACTTTC. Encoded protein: CASSLLSGANVLTF. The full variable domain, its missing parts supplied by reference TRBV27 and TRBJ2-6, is EAQVTQNPRYLITVTGKKLTVTCSQNMNHEYMSWYRQDPGLGLRQIYYSMNVEVTDKGDVPEGYKVSRKEKRNFPLILESPSPNQTSLYFCASSLLSGANVLTFGAGSRLTVL.

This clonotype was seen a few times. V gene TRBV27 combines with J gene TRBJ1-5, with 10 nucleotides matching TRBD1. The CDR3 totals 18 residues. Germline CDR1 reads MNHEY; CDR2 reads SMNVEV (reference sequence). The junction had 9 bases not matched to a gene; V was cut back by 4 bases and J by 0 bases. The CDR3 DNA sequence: TGTGCCAGCAGTTGGACAGGGGGTTCATTAATTAGCAATCAGCCCCAGCATTTT. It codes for CASSWTGGSLISNQPQHF.

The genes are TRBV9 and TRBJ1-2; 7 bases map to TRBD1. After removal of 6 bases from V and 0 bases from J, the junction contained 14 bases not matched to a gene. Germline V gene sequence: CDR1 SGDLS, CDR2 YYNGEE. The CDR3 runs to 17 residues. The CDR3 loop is CASTREPGDSPNYGYTF. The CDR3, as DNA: TGTGCCAGCACGAGGGAACCTGGGGACAGTCCTAACTATGGCTACACCTTC. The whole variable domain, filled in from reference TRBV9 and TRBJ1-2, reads DSGVTQTPKHLITATGQRVTLRCSPRSGDLSVYWYQQSLDQGLQFLIQYYNGEERAKGNILERFSAQQFPDLHSELNLSSLELGDSALYFCASTREPGDSPNYGYTFGSGTRLTVV.

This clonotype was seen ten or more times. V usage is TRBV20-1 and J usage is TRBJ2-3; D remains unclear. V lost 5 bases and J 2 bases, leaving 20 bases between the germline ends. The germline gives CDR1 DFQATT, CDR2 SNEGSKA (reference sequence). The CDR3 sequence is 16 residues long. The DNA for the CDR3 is TGCAGTGCTTCGAACGCTTTAGCAGAAGCCACAGATACGCAGTATTTT. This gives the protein CSASNALAEATDTQYF.

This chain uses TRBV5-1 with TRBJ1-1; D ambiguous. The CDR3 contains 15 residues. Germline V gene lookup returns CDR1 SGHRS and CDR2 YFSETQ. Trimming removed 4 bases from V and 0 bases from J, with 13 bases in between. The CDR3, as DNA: TGCGCCAGCAGCCAAGGATGGCAGGTGAACACTGAAGCTTTCTTT. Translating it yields CASSQGWQVNTEAFF. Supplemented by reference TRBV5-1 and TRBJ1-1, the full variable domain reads KAGVTQTPRYLIKTRGQQVTLSCSPISGHRSVSWYQQTPGQGLQFLFEYFSETQRNKGNFPGRFSGRQFSNSRSEMNVSTLELGDSALYLCASSQGWQVNTEAFFGQGTRLTVV.

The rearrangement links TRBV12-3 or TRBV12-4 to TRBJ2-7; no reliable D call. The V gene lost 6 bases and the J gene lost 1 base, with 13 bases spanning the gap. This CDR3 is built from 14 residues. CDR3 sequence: CASSSPVQSYEQYF. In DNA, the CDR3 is TGTGCCAGCAGCTCCCCAGTACAATCCTACGAGCAGTACTTC.

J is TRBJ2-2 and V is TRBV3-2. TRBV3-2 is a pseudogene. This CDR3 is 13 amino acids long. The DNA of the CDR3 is TGTGCCAGCAGCCAATTCGGCACCGGGGAGCTGTTTTTT. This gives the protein CASSQFGTGELFF.

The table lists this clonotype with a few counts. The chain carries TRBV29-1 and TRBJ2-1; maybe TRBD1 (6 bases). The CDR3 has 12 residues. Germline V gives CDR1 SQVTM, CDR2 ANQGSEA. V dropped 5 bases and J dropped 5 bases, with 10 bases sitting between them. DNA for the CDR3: TGCAGCGTTACAGGGATCGACAATGAGCAGTTCTTC. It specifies CSVTGIDNEQFF.

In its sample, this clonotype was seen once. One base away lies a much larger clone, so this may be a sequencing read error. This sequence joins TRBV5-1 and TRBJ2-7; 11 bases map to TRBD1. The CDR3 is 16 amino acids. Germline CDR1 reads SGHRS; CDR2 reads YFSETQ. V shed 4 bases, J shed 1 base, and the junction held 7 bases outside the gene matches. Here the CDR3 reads CASSVSGTGGSYEQYF. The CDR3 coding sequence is TGCGCCAGCAGCGTCTCCGGGACAGGGGGTTCCTACGAGCAGTACTTC. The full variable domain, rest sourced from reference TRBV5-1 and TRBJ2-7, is KAGVTQTPRYLIKTRGQQVTLSCSPISGHRSVSWYQQTPGQGLQFLFEYFSETQRNKGNFPGRFSGRQFSNSRSEMNVSTLELGDSALYLCASSVSGTGGSYEQYFGPGTRLTVT.

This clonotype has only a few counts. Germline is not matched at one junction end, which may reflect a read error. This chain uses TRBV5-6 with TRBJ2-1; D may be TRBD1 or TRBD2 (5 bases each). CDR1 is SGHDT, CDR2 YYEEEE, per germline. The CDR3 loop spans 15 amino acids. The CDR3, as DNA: TGTGCCAGCAGATTGGGGACCGGTACTCACAATGAGCAGTTCTTC. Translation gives CASRLGTGTHNEQFF.

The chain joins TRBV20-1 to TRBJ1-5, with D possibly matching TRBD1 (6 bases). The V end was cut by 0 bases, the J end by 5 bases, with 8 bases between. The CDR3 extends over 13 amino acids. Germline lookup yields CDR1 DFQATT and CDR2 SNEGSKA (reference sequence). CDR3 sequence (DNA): TGCAGTGCTAGAGAACCAGGGGATCAGCCCCAGCATTTT. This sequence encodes CSAREPGDQPQHF.

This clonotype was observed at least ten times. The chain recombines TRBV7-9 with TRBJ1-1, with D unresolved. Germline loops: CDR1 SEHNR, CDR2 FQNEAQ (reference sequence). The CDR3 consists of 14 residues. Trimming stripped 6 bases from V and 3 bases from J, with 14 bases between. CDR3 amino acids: CASRGGRVDTEAFF. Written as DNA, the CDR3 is TGTGCCAGCAGGGGTGGTCGTGTGGACACTGAAGCTTTCTTT.

CDR3 residues: CAWKDPGELFF. The CDR3 DNA follows: TGTGCCTGGAAGGATCCCGGGGAGCTGTTTTTT. This sequence joins TRBV30 and TRBJ2-2; D not certain. The CDR3 consists of 11 residues. Germline-derived CDR1 and CDR2 are GTSNPN and SVGIG (reference sequence). Trimming took 4 bases from V and 6 from J, leaving 6 bases between them.

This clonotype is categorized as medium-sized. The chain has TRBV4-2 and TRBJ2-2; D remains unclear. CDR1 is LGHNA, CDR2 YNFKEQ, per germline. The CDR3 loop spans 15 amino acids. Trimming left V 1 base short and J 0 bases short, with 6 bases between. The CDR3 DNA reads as TGTGCCAGCAGCCAAGTTTACGCGAACACCGGGGAGCTGTTTTTT. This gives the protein CASSQVYANTGELFF.

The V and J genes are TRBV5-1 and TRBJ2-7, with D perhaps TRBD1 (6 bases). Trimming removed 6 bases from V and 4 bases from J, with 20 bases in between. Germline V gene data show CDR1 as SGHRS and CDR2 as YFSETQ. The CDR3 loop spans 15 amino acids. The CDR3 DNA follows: TGCGCCAGCACAAACGGAGACGGACAGTATTACGAGCAGTACTTC. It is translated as CASTNGDGQYYEQYF.

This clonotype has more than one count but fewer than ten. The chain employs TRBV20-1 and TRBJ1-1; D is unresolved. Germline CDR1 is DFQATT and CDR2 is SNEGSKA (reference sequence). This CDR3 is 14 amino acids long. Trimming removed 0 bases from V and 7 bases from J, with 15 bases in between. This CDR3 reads CSARDDEGGFEAFF. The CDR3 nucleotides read TGCAGTGCTAGAGATGACGAGGGAGGATTTGAAGCTTTCTTT.

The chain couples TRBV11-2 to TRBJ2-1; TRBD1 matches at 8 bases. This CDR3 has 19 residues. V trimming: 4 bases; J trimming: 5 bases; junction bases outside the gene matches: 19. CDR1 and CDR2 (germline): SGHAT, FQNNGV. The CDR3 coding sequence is TGTGCCAGCAGCTCCGGCCTGTTTGCTCGGACAGGGAAGCACAATGAGCAGTTCTTC. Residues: CASSSGLFARTGKHNEQFF.